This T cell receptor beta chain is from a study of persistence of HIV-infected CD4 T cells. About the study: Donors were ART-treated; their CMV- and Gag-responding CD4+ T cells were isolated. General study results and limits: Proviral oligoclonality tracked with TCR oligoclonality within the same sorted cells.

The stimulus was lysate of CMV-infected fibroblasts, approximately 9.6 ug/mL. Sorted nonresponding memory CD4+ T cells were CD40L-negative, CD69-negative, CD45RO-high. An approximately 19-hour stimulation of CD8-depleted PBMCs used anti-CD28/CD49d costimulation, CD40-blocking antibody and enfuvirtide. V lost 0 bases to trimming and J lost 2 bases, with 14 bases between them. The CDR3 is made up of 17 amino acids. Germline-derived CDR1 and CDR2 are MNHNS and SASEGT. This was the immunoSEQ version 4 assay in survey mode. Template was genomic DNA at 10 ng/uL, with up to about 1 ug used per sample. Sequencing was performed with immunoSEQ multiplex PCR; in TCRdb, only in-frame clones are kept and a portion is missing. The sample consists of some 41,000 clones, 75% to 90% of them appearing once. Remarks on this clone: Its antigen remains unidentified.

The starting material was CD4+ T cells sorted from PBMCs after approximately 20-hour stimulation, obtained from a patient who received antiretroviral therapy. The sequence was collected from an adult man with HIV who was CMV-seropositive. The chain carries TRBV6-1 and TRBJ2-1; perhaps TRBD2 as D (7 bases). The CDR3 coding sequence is TGTGCCAGCAGTGAAGCGCCCGGGGGGCCGGCCTACAATGAGCAGTTCTTC. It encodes CASSEAPGGPAYNEQFF.